These 27 T cell receptor beta chains were sequenced from one sample in a study of beta chain features in type 1 diabetes. Expressed TCRB transcripts were sequenced because the entire RNA isolate underwent reverse transcription. The repertoire was sequenced with immunoSEQ multiplex PCR; TCRdb's copy has only in-frame clones and lacks some. The repertoire has under 900,000 clones, 15% to 20% of them found once; the top ten carry around 0.02%. The sequenced sample was naive CD4+ T cells from blood. Receptors were obtained from a woman between 18 and 29 years old in good health.

The chain is built from TRBV29-1 and TRBJ2-7, with 10 positions matching TRBD1. The junction had 12 bases not matched to a gene; V was cut back by 5 bases and J by 5 bases. The CDR3 is 15 amino acids. CDR1 and CDR2 (germline): SQVTM, ANQGSEA. The CDR3 sequence is CSVLTQMTGGDEQYF. The CDR3, as DNA: TGCAGCGTTCTGACCCAGATGACAGGGGGCGACGAGCAGTACTTC.

A note on this clone: This CDR3 is also generated by other DNA sequences in the sample. V usage is TRBV5-1 and J usage is TRBJ1-1; D might be TRBD1 (6 bases). From germline, CDR1 is SGHRS and CDR2 YFSETQ. The CDR3 is 14 amino acids. The V gene lost 0 bases and the J gene lost 1 base, with 7 bases spanning the gap. The chain's CDR3 is CASSLVQGNTEAFF. CDR3 coding DNA: TGCGCCAGCAGCTTGGTACAGGGGAACACTGAAGCTTTCTTT.

This clone turned up a few times. The chain combines TRBV19 with TRBJ2-3; the D gene is possibly TRBD2 (6 bases). Trimming removed 3 bases at V and 0 bases at J, with 7 bases between. This CDR3 spans 14 amino acids. Germline V gene data show CDR1 as LNHDA and CDR2 as SQIVND (reference sequence). The CDR3 here is CASSMGGSTDTQYF. In DNA, the CDR3 is TGTGCCAGTAGTATGGGGGGTAGCACAGATACGCAGTATTTT.

The rearrangement joins TRBV28 to TRBJ2-7; 9 bases fit TRBD1. The ends lost 1 base at V and 7 bases at J; junction bases unmatched: 5. The CDR3 runs to 14 residues. Germline CDR1 and CDR2: MDHEN and SYDVKM. The CDR3 nucleotides are TGTGCCAGCAGTTTATCACAGGGGGCGGGGGAGCAGTACTTC. Amino acids: CASSLSQGAGEQYF.

The V and J genes are TRBV5-1 and TRBJ2-2; D may be TRBD1 (6 bases). Germline V gene sequence: CDR1 SGHRS, CDR2 YFSETQ. Trimming stripped 2 bases from V and 0 bases from J, with 17 bases between. The CDR3 is made up of 18 amino acids. Here the CDR3 reads CASSFPGQLQPNTGELFF. CDR3 DNA: TGCGCCAGCAGCTTTCCTGGACAGCTCCAACCGAACACCGGGGAGCTGTTTTTT.

The CDR3 protein is CASSLRGAGSLNEQFF. The CDR3 DNA is TGTGCCAGCAGCCTCCGGGGGGCGGGATCCCTCAATGAGCAGTTCTTC. The rearrangement links TRBV5-4 to TRBJ2-1, with a possible D match to TRBD2 (7 bases). This CDR3 spans 16 amino acids. The germline CDR1 and CDR2 sequences are SGHNT and YYREEE (reference sequence). Deletions cut 4 bases from V and 6 bases from J, with 20 bases between.

This chain connects TRBV6-6 to TRBJ2-2; 7 bases match TRBD1. Germline V lookup: CDR1 MNHNY, CDR2 SVGAGI (reference sequence). This CDR3 comprises 15 residues. With 7 bases clipped from V and 4 bases from J, the junction kept 9 bases outside the gene matches. The CDR3 DNA reads as TGTGCCAGCACGGGACAGCGGACAAGCACCGGGGAGCTGTTTTTT. Its protein product is CASTGQRTSTGELFF.

This clone was observed a handful of times. V gene TRBV5-1 combines with J gene TRBJ1-1, with D possibly matching TRBD1 (6 bases). Germline values: CDR1 SGHRS, CDR2 YFSETQ. V was cut by 7 bases and J by 1 base, with 14 bases left in between. The length of the CDR3 is 14 residues. The CDR3 here is CASRSGTSNTEAFF. DNA for the CDR3: TGCGCCAGCCGGTCCGGGACATCGAACACTGAAGCTTTCTTT.

The V gene is TRBV5-1, the J gene TRBJ2-7; 10 positions agree with TRBD1. Losses at the gene ends were 3 bases for V and 5 bases for J; bases not matched to a gene: 8. Germline lookup yields CDR1 SGHRS and CDR2 YFSETQ. The CDR3 has 15 residues. For the CDR3, the DNA is TGCGCCAGCAGCTCGGCCGGACAGGGGGTGGACGAGCAGTACTTC. Protein sequence: CASSSAGQGVDEQYF.

With regard to this clone: The sample has other DNA sequences that encode this CDR3 too. The chain couples TRBV18 to TRBJ2-5; TRBD1 is a possible D gene (6 bases). The CDR3 totals 14 residues. The germline CDR1 and CDR2 sequences are KGHSH and LQKENI. The V gene lost 1 base and the J gene lost 1 base, with 7 bases spanning the gap. CDR3 loop: CASSPRDTQETQYF. Here the CDR3 DNA reads TGTGCCAGCTCACCACGGGACACCCAAGAGACCCAGTACTTC.

This chain links TRBV15 with TRBJ2-3; TRBD2 agrees at 11 bases. The CDR3 totals 18 residues. Germline-derived CDR1 and CDR2 are LNHNV and YYDKDF (reference sequence). Trimming cost V 1 base and J 2 bases; bases outside gene matches: 8. CDR3 nucleotide sequence: TGTGCCACCAGCAGAGGGGACGGGACTAGCGGAACCACAGATACGCAGTATTTT. Translated, it gives CATSRGDGTSGTTDTQYF.

The chain is built from TRBV29-1 and TRBJ2-7, with 9 bases fitting TRBD1. Trimming at V came to 4 bases and at J to 4 bases, leaving 8 bases not matched to a gene. This CDR3 comprises 14 residues. Germline values: CDR1 SQVTM, CDR2 ANQGSEA. CDR3 sequence (DNA): TGCAGCGTTGGGAAGCAGACAGGGGGGTACGAGCAGTACTTC. Translating gives CSVGKQTGGYEQYF.

This clone was counted a few times. The CDR3 is CASSLLLPVSYNEQFF. The CDR3 DNA is TGTGCCAGCAGCTTACTTCTACCTGTATCCTACAATGAGCAGTTCTTC. The chain uses TRBV7-8 and TRBJ2-1; no clear D gene. The V end lost 2 bases, the J end lost 1 base, and 12 bases lay between the germline ends. The CDR3 is made up of 16 amino acids. CDR1 and CDR2 from the germline V gene are SGHVS and FQNEAQ.

The rearrangement uses TRBV11-2 and TRBJ2-1; D call uncertain. The CDR3 spans 17 residues. V lost 1 base to trimming and J lost 0 bases, with 13 bases between them. Germline V lookup: CDR1 SGHAT, CDR2 FQNNGV. CDR3 region: CASSLGPTRSSYNEQFF. The DNA of the CDR3 is TGTGCCAGCAGCTTAGGCCCCACTCGGAGCTCCTACAATGAGCAGTTCTTC.

The V and J genes are TRBV4-3 and TRBJ2-5; perhaps D is TRBD1 or TRBD2 (6 bases each). Germline V gene data show CDR1 as LGHNA and CDR2 as YSLEER. This CDR3 contains 14 residues. The ends were cut back, 0 bases at V and 7 bases at J, with 12 bases in the middle. The CDR3: CASSQDPGAGTQYF. The CDR3 DNA reads TGCGCCAGCAGCCAAGATCCGGGGGCAGGGACCCAGTACTTC.

The chain combines TRBV7-8 with TRBJ2-5; no definite D call. The V and J ends lost 3 bases and 4 bases respectively, with 6 bases between them. The CDR3 consists of 12 residues. From germline, CDR1 is SGHVS and CDR2 FQNEAQ. The CDR3: CASSFRGETQYF. As DNA, the CDR3 is TGTGCCAGCAGCTTCAGAGGAGAGACCCAGTACTTC.

The genes are TRBV11-2 and TRBJ1-2; 7 nucleotides align to TRBD1. Germline V gives CDR1 SGHAT, CDR2 FQNNGV. The V gene end was trimmed by 1 base and the J gene end by 4 bases; junction bases not matched to a gene: 3. The CDR3 totals 14 residues. The CDR3 is CASSLGDRAYGYTF. The DNA for the CDR3 is TGTGCCAGCAGCTTAGGGGACAGAGCCTATGGCTACACCTTC.

The table lists this clone with a few counts. This rearrangement joins TRBV9 to TRBJ1-5; TRBD1 matches 8 bases. V trimming: 4 bases; J trimming: 6 bases; junction bases outside the gene matches: 6. Looked up from germline, CDR1 is SGDLS and CDR2 is YYNGEE. This CDR3 is built from 14 residues. CDR3 region: CASSPGDRFQPQHF. The CDR3 nucleotides read TGTGCCAGCAGCCCCGGGGACAGGTTTCAGCCCCAGCATTTT.

CDR3 bases: TGTGCCAGTAGTGCAAGCGGGAGGTTCAATGAGCAGTTCTTC. Its protein product is CASSASGRFNEQFF. The J gene is TRBJ2-1, the V gene TRBV19; 9 bases fit TRBD2. The CDR3 sequence is 14 residues long. The trim removed 5 bases at V and 6 bases at J, leaving 5 bases unmatched. Germline V gene data show CDR1 as LNHDA and CDR2 as SQIVND (reference sequence).

This clone turned up a few times. V is TRBV15 and J is TRBJ1-2; no clear D. CDR1 is LNHNV and CDR2 is YYDKDF in the germline V gene (reference sequence). The CDR3 contains 14 residues. Deletions cut 1 base from V and 7 bases from J, with 13 bases between. DNA of the CDR3: TGTGCCACCAGCAGAGGGACGGTGTTGGGTGGCTACACCTTC. Its translation: CATSRGTVLGGYTF.

The chain uses TRBV27 and TRBJ2-3, with 8 bases aligning to TRBD2. The CDR3 has 17 amino acids. The germline gives CDR1 MNHEY, CDR2 SMNVEV (reference sequence). The J segment lost 0 bases and the V segment lost 2 bases, leaving 7 bases of the junction unmatched. CDR3 amino acids: CASSLEGSGTSTDTQYF. DNA of the CDR3: TGTGCCAGCAGTTTAGAGGGTAGCGGGACTAGCACAGATACGCAGTATTTT.

The chain joins TRBV28 to TRBJ1-2; possibly TRBD1 for D (5 bases). The CDR3 has 16 residues. Germline lookup yields CDR1 MDHEN and CDR2 SYDVKM. V lost 5 bases, J lost 0 bases, and 16 bases lay in between. CDR3 region: CASSGRRDGSNYGYTF. For the CDR3, the DNA is TGTGCCAGCAGTGGGAGACGGGACGGATCTAACTATGGCTACACCTTC.

The chain recombines TRBV27 with TRBJ2-7; 8 bases match TRBD1. Unmatched junction bases numbered 5, after V lost 6 bases and J lost 4 bases. Germline V gene lookup returns CDR1 MNHEY and CDR2 SMNVEV (reference sequence). The CDR3 is 13 residues long. The CDR3 DNA reads as TGTGCCAGCAGAAGGACAGGGAAATACGAGCAGTACTTC. Its protein is CASRRTGKYEQYF.

This clone was observed a few times. CDR3: CASSFTGTGGGEQYF. CDR3 bases: TGTGCCAGCTCATTTACCGGGACGGGGGGTGGCGAGCAGTACTTC. This rearrangement joins TRBV18 to TRBJ2-7; 7 bases are shared with TRBD2. The J segment lost 6 bases and the V segment lost 5 bases, leaving 13 bases of the junction unmatched. CDR1 and CDR2 (germline): KGHSH, LQKENI. This CDR3 comprises 15 residues.

This chain connects TRBV9 to TRBJ2-1; 7 bases fit TRBD1. V trimming: 0 bases; J trimming: 5 bases; junction bases outside the gene matches: 11. CDR3 length: 17 residues. The germline gives CDR1 SGDLS, CDR2 YYNGEE. The CDR3 nucleotides read TGTGCCAGCAGCGTAGGGGCCCAACCGGGACAGAACAATGAGCAGTTCTTC. Encoded protein: CASSVGAQPGQNNEQFF.

This clone came up a few times. This chain uses TRBV7-9 with TRBJ2-1; 10 bases map to TRBD2. J was trimmed by 5 bases and V by 7 bases; bases with no gene match: 5. This CDR3 has 14 amino acids. The germline V gene encodes CDR1 SEHNR and CDR2 FQNEAQ (reference sequence). In nucleotides, the CDR3 is TGTGCCAGCATACGGACTAGCGGCAACAATGAGCAGTTCTTC. Amino acid sequence: CASIRTSGNNEQFF.

This clone showed up just a few times. The rearrangement links TRBV11-2 to TRBJ2-5; TRBD1 aligns across 8 bases. With 5 bases clipped from V and 5 bases from J, the junction kept 13 bases outside the gene matches. The length of the CDR3 is 16 residues. The germline V gene has CDR1 SGHAT and CDR2 FQNNGV. CDR3 DNA sequence: TGTGCCAGCAGCCCCGGGGACCGGACAGGGAGGGAGACCCAGTACTTC. It specifies CASSPGDRTGRETQYF.